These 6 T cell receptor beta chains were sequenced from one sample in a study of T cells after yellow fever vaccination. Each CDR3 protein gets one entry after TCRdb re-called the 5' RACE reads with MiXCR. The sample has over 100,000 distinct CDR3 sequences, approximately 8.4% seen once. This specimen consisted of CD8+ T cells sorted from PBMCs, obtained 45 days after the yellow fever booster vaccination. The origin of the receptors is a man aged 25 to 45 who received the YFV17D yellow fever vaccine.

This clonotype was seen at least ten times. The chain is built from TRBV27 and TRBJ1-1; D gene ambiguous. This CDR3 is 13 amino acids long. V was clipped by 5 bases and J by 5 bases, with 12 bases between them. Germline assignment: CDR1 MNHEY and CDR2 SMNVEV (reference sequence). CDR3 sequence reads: CASSVATGTEAFF. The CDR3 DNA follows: TGTGCCAGCAGTGTCGCCACCGGGACTGAAGCTTTCTTT.

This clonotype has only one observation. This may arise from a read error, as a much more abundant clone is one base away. The CDR3 spells CASRQTGDTGELFF. The CDR3 DNA follows: TGTGCCAGCAGGCAGACAGGAGACACCGGGGAGCTGTTTTTT. V and J are TRBV14 and TRBJ2-2; weak D call: TRBD1 (6 bases). Germline CDR1 and CDR2: SGHDN and FVKESK. This CDR3 contains 14 residues. Trimming shortened V by 6 bases and J by 3 bases, and 11 bases separated the two germline ends.

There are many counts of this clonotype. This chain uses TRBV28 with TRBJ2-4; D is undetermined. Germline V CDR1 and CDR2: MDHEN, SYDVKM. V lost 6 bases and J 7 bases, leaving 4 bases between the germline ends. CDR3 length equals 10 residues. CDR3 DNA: TGTGCCAGCAGCCAGAACATTCAGTACTTC. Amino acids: CASSQNIQYF.

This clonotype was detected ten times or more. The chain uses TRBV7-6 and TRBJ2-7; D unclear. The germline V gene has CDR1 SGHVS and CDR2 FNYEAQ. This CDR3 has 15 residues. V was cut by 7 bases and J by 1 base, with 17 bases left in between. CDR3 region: CASKEGPGESYEQYF. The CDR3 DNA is TGTGCCAGCAAGGAAGGGCCTGGCGAATCCTACGAGCAGTACTTC.

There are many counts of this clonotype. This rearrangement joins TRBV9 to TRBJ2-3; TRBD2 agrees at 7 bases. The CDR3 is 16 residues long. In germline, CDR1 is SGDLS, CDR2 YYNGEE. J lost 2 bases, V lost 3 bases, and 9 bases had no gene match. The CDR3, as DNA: TGTGCCAGCAGCGGAGCTAGCGGCCTTTCCACAGATACGCAGTATTTT. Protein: CASSGASGLSTDTQYF.

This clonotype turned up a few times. The CDR3 sequence is CASSLSLGSYNEQFF. The DNA for the CDR3 is TGTGCCAGCAGTTTGTCGCTTGGGTCCTACAATGAGCAGTTCTTC. J is TRBJ2-1 and V is TRBV6-2 or TRBV6-3; D unresolved. This CDR3 is built from 15 residues. From germline, CDR1 is MNHEY and CDR2 SVGEGT. Trimming pared 4 bases from V and 1 base from J, leaving 11 bases between.